This TCR beta chain was recovered during a study of T cells in localized non-small cell lung cancer. Findings and limits, study-wide: Across samples, adjacent lung featured a median roughly 50 of the top 100 tumor clones. Among the tissues sampled, uninvolved adjacent lung had the highest T cell clonality, above tumor. Heterogeneity within the tumor remains possible, as just one region underwent sequencing.

Concerning this clone itself: Its antigen remains unidentified.

Data came from immunoSEQ multiplex PCR; TCRdb stores just in-frame clones and leaves some out. The sample comprises around 36,000 clones, about 76% of which are singletons, and around 6.6% rests with the top ten. V dropped 3 bases and J dropped 3; count of bases not matched to a gene: 9. This CDR3 comprises 18 residues. The germline gives CDR1 SGHAT, CDR2 FQNNGV. Here the sequenced sample was peripheral blood mononuclear cells, taken before any cancer treatment. The chain joins TRBV11-2 to TRBJ2-1, with 12 bases lining up with TRBD2. The receptor's source is an older male donor with stage II lung adenocarcinoma. CDR3 in amino acids: CASSLSLQGLAGYNEQFF. CDR3 in DNA: TGTGCCAGCAGCTTGTCCCTCCAGGGACTAGCGGGCTACAATGAGCAGTTCTTC.